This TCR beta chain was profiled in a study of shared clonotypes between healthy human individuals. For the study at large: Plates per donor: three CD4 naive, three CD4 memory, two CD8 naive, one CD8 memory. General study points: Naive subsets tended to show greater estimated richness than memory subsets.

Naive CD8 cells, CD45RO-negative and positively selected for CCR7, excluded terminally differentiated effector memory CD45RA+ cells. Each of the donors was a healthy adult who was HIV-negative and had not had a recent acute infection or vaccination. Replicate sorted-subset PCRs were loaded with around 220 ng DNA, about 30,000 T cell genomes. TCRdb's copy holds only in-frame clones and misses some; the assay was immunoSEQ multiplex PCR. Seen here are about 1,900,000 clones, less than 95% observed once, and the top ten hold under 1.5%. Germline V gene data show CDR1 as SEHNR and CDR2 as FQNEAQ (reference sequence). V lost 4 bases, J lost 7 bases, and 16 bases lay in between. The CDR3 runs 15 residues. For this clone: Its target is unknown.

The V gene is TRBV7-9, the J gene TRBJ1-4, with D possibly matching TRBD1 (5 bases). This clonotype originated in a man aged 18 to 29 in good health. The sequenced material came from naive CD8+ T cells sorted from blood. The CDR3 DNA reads TGTGCCAGCAGCTCTGACCCTTGGGGCGGTGAAAAACTGTTTTTT. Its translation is CASSSDPWGGEKLFF. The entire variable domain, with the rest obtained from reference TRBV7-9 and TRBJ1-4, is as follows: DTGVSQNPRHKITKRGQNVTFRCDPISEHNRLYWYRQTLGQGPEFLTYFQNEAQLEKSRLLSDRFSAERPKGSFSTLEIQRTEQGDSAMYLCASSSDPWGGEKLFFGSGTQLSVL.